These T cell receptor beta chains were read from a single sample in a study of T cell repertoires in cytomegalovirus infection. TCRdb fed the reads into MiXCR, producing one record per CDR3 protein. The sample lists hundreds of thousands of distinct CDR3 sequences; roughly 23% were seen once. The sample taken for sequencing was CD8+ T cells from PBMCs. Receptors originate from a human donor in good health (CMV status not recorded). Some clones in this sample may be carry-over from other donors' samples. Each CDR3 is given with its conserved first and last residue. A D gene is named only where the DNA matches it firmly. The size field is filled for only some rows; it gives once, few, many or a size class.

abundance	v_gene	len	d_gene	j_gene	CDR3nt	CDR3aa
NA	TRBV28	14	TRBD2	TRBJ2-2	TGTGCCAGCAGACTAGCGGGGCTCACCGGGGAGCTGTTTTTT	CASRLAGLTGELFF
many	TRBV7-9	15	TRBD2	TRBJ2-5	TGTGCCAGCAGCCCACTACTAGCGGTGGTAGAGACCCAGTACTTC	CASSPLLAVVETQYF
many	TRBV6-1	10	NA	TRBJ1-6	TGTGCCAGCAGTGACTCGGGCTCCTCTTGG	CASSDSGSSW
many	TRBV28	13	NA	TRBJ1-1	TGTGCCAGCAGTTTATCCCGGACAGTTGAAGCTTTCTTT	CASSLSRTVEAFF
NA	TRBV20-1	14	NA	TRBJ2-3	TGCAGTGCTAGCCCGGGATTCCTCACAGATACGCAGTATTTT	CSASPGFLTDTQYF
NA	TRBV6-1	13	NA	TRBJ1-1	TGTGCCAGCAGTGATGGAGGGTCCACTGAAGCTTTCTTT	CASSDGGSTEAFF
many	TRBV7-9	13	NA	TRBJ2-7	TGTGCCAGCAGCCCTGGGGGCTTCTACGAGCAGTACTTC	CASSPGGFYEQYF
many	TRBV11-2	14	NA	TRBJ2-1	TGTGCCAGCAGCTTAGAAGACCCCCACAATGAGCAGTTCTTC	CASSLEDPHNEQFF
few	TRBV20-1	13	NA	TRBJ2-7	TGCAGTGCTAGACCGAGGGCCTCCTACGAGCAGTACTTC	CSARPRASYEQYF
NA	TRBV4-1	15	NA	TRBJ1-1	TGCGCCAGCAGCCAAGAGCCAGGAGCGAACACTGAAGCTTTCTTT	CASSQEPGANTEAFF
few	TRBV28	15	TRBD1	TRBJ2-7	TGTGCCAGCAGTTTGAGGGGGCCCACCTCCTACGAGCAGTACTTC	CASSLRGPTSYEQYF
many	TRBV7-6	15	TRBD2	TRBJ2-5	TGTGCCAGCAGCGGACTAGCGGGGGTCCAAGAGACCCAGTACTTC	CASSGLAGVQETQYF
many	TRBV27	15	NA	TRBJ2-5	TGTGCCAGCAGTCTCTACGACGGCAACCAAGAGACCCAGTACTTC	CASSLYDGNQETQYF
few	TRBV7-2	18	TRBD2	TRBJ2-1	TGTGCCAGCAGCTTTGCGCGGGGGGAGTTGGTAGCCTACAATGAGCAGTTCTTC	CASSFARGELVAYNEQFF